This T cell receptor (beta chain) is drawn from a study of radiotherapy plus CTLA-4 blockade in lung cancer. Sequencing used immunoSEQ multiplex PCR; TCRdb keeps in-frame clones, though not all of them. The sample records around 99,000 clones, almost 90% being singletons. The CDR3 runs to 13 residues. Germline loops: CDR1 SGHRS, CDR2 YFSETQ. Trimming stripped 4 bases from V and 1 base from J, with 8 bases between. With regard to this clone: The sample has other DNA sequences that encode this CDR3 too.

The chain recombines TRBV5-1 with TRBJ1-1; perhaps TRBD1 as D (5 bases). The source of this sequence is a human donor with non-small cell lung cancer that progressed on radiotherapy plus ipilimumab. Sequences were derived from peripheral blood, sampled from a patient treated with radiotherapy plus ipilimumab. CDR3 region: CASSLTGNTEAFF. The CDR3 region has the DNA TGCGCCAGCAGCCTCACAGGGAACACTGAAGCTTTCTTT. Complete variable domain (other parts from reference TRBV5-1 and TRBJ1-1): KAGVTQTPRYLIKTRGQQVTLSCSPISGHRSVSWYQQTPGQGLQFLFEYFSETQRNKGNFPGRFSGRQFSNSRSEMNVSTLELGDSALYLCASSLTGNTEAFFGQGTRLTVV.